The sequence of this T cell receptor (beta chain) was determined in a study of human T cells and chemical hapten exposure. Study-wide results and caveats: Expanded TCRs grouped into significantly more large CDR3 similarity clusters than controls produced. TCRs at a frequency above 1 in 1000 stayed unchanged with DPC sensitization.

This clonotype was picked up many times. The antigen is not known. Between the trimmed V and J ends, which lost 4 bases and 2 bases, there was a span of 11 bases. The CDR3 consists of 14 residues. The germline V gene encodes CDR1 KGHSH and CDR2 LQKENI. Time point of the sample: patch test 2, 6 weeks after DPC sensitization. Noted treatment: therapeutic diphenylcyclopropenone sensitization with weekly scalp DPC. TCRdb independently ran MiXCR on the RACE reads; one entry per CDR3 protein. The sample includes roughly 40,000 distinct CDR3 sequences, 8% to 9% seen only once; the top ten take over 14%. The gene calls are TRBV18 and TRBJ1-1, with D perhaps matching TRBD1 (5 bases). This clonotype was obtained from a woman aged 40 to 50 with alopecia areata. Some clones in this sample may be carry-over from other donors' samples. Sample: whole blood, taken in connection with sensitization to the hapten diphenylcyclopropenone (DPC). CDR3 in amino acids: CASSQGHLNTEAFF. The CDR3 DNA sequence: TGTGCCAGCTCACAAGGACACTTAAACACTGAAGCTTTCTTT.